This T cell receptor (beta chain) was sequenced for a study of cytomegalovirus exposure and HLA in healthy donors. Study-wide results and caveats: Most of the TCR beta V segments (in an earlier analysis) were productive either about 87% or about 30% of the time. It was likely that a cluster of highly shared sequence variants was a sequencing artifact.

The germline gives CDR1 SGHAT, CDR2 FQDESV (reference sequence). Trimming removed 2 bases from V and 4 bases from J; junction bases left unmatched: 9. The CDR3 has 16 residues. It was with 60 Vbeta and 13 Jbeta primers that the PCR ran. Assay: immunoSEQ multiplex PCR; the TCRdb copy retains only in-frame clones and omits some. The sample includes about 85,000 clones, more than 60% seen only once; the top ten take roughly 3.9%. This clone was seen more than once but under ten times. What it binds is unknown. This sequence was found in a man aged 25-45 years in good health and CMV-seronegative. The chain employs TRBV11-1 and TRBJ2-5, with 8 bases aligning to TRBD1. The sample taken for sequencing was PBMCs. The CDR3 loop reads CASSLIPGQAVETQYF. In DNA, the CDR3 is TGTGCCAGCAGCTTAATACCGGGACAGGCGGTAGAGACCCAGTACTTC.